The 17 T cell receptor beta chains below all came from one sample that was sequenced in a study of blood T cell repertoires in COVID-19. Some clones are missing from TCRdb's copy, which holds only in-frame ones; the method was immunoSEQ multiplex PCR. The top ten hold 3.8% of the sample, which has about 130,000 clones, approximately 82% seen once. Input material: peripheral blood. The receptor source for this set is a woman in her forties or fifties with acute or convalescent COVID-19.

This clone was seen more than once but under ten times. The V gene is TRBV19, the J gene TRBJ2-7, with D maybe TRBD1 (5 bases). Germline V gene data show CDR1 as LNHDA and CDR2 as SQIVND (reference sequence). Trimming took 3 bases from V and 0 from J, leaving 15 bases between them. CDR3 length equals 16 residues. The CDR3 reads CASSMYDSQLSYEQYF. DNA for the CDR3: TGTGCCAGTAGTATGTACGACAGTCAGCTCTCCTACGAGCAGTACTTC.

This clone was seen a few times. The chain uses TRBV28 and TRBJ2-7; 7 nucleotides line up with TRBD1. The ends lost 2 bases at V and 0 bases at J; junction bases unmatched: 7. Looked up from germline, CDR1 is MDHEN and CDR2 is SYDVKM. CDR3 length: 16 residues. Here the CDR3 reads CASSLPLTGSSYEQYF. As DNA, the CDR3 is TGTGCCAGCAGTTTACCCCTGACAGGGTCCTCCTACGAGCAGTACTTC.

The chain has TRBV28 and TRBJ1-6; possible D gene TRBD1, 5 bases. The CDR3 is made up of 13 amino acids. Deletions cut 5 bases from V and 7 bases from J, with 9 bases between. CDR1 is MDHEN and CDR2 is SYDVKM in the germline V gene. CDR3 sequence (DNA): TGTGCCAGCAGTCAACCAGGGAATTCACCCCTCCACTTT. Amino acids: CASSQPGNSPLHF.

The V and J genes are TRBV29-1 and TRBJ2-3; 8 bases map to TRBD2. CDR1 and CDR2 from the germline V gene are SQVTM and ANQGSEA. The CDR3 extends over 13 amino acids. Trimming cost V 7 bases and J 7 bases; bases outside gene matches: 10. The CDR3 nucleotides are TGCAGCGCCTCAGGGACTAGAATCTATACGCAGTATTTT. Translated, it gives CSASGTRIYTQYF.

Only one count was recorded for this clone. V usage is TRBV6-5 and J usage is TRBJ1-2; 8 bases are shared with TRBD1. This CDR3 comprises 16 residues. After removal of 0 bases from V and 8 bases from J, the junction contained 11 bases not matched to a gene. CDR1 and CDR2 from the germline V gene are MNHEY and SVGAGI. This CDR3 is CASSYSGDRKRRGYTF. DNA for the CDR3: TGTGCCAGCAGTTACTCTGGGGACAGGAAGAGGAGAGGCTACACCTTC.

This chain uses TRBV7-3 with TRBJ1-1; TRBD1 is a possible D gene (6 bases). V was cut by 5 bases and J by 3 bases, with 13 bases left in between. This CDR3 comprises 14 residues. The germline V gene encodes CDR1 SGHTA and CDR2 FQGTGA. The CDR3: CASSARGSHTEAFF. The CDR3, as DNA: TGTGCCAGCAGCGCCAGGGGATCGCACACTGAAGCTTTCTTT. The whole variable domain, remainder taken from reference TRBV7-3 and TRBJ1-1, is GAGVSQTPSNKVTEKGKYVELRCDPISGHTALYWYRQSLGQGPEFLIYFQGTGAADDSGLPNDRFFAVRPEGSVSTLKIQRTERGDSAVYLCASSARGSHTEAFFGQGTRLTVV.

The chain employs TRBV5-1 and TRBJ2-7; 8 bases agree with TRBD2. Germline CDR1 and CDR2: SGHRS and YFSETQ. V gave up 2 bases and J gave up 0 bases; unmatched junction bases: 4. The CDR3 runs 15 residues. Here the CDR3 DNA reads TGCGCCAGCAGCTTCAACAGCGGGGGCTCCTACGAGCAGTACTTC. It codes for CASSFNSGGSYEQYF.

The chain recombines TRBV29-1 with TRBJ2-3, with 8 bases lining up with TRBD2. Trimming removed 0 bases from V and 1 base from J; junction bases left unmatched: 3. Germline V gene lookup returns CDR1 SQVTM and CDR2 ANQGSEA. The CDR3 runs 15 residues. The CDR3 DNA reads as TGCAGCGTTGAAGACGCCGGGGGGGGCACAGATACGCAGTATTTT. Translation gives CSVEDAGGGTDTQYF.

The rearrangement uses TRBV4-1 and TRBJ1-1, with a possible D match to TRBD1 (5 bases). This CDR3 has 15 amino acids. Germline assignment: CDR1 MGHRA and CDR2 YSYEKL. Trimming shortened V by 4 bases and J by 5 bases, and 17 bases separated the two germline ends. CDR3 coding DNA: TGCGCCAGCAGCCTAACCGACAGTCCCTCTACTGAAGCTTTCTTT. Protein: CASSLTDSPSTEAFF.

The J gene is TRBJ1-5, the V gene TRBV2; 8 bases fit TRBD1. Germline V CDR1 and CDR2: SNHLY, FYNNEI. V shed 5 bases and J 7 bases; nucleotides not matched to a gene: 7. This CDR3 comprises 14 residues. CDR3 nucleotides: TGTGCCAGCAGTCTAGGACAGGGAGGACAGCCCCAGCATTTT. Encoded protein: CASSLGQGGQPQHF.

The V gene is TRBV28, the J gene TRBJ2-2; perhaps TRBD2 as D (5 bases). Trimming took off 5 bases at V and 2 bases at J, with 18 bases between the two ends. Germline V lookup: CDR1 MDHEN, CDR2 SYDVKM. The CDR3 is made up of 17 amino acids. CDR3 residues: CASSPGGLTTNTGELFF. CDR3 DNA sequence: TGTGCCAGCAGTCCGGGCGGGCTGACGACTAACACCGGGGAGCTGTTTTTT.

The V call is TRBV3-1 (or the pseudogene TRBV3-2), the J call TRBJ2-1, with 7 bases that match TRBD2. CDR3 size: 14 residues. The germline gives CDR1 LGHDT, CDR2 YNNKEL (reference sequence). The V gene end was trimmed by 6 bases and the J gene end by 0 bases; junction bases not matched to a gene: 2. The CDR3 reads CASSPSGSYNEQFF. The CDR3 DNA follows: TGTGCCAGCAGTCCTAGCGGCTCCTACAATGAGCAGTTCTTC.

The rearrangement joins TRBV7-9 to TRBJ1-1; a possible D gene is TRBD1 (6 bases). This CDR3 comprises 13 residues. CDR1 SEHNR and CDR2 FQNEAQ come from the germline V gene (reference sequence). The V end was cut by 3 bases, the J end by 6 bases, with 11 bases between. This chain's CDR3 is CASSLDSGAEAFF. DNA of the CDR3: TGTGCCAGCAGCTTGGACTCAGGGGCTGAAGCTTTCTTT.

V is TRBV28 and J is TRBJ1-4; unclear D gene. The V and J ends lost 5 bases and 8 bases respectively, with 21 bases between them. Germline lookup yields CDR1 MDHEN and CDR2 SYDVKM. This CDR3 region has 16 residues. CDR3 amino acids: CASSPPPGEINEKLFF. The CDR3 nucleotides read TGTGCCAGCAGTCCCCCCCCCGGGGAGATCAACGAAAAACTGTTTTTT.

The gene calls are TRBV28 and TRBJ1-2; the D is unclear. Trimming shortened V by 3 bases and J by 7 bases, and 12 bases separated the two germline ends. Germline lookup yields CDR1 MDHEN and CDR2 SYDVKM. This CDR3 spans 13 amino acids. The CDR3 sequence: CASSFVERGGYTF. CDR3 DNA sequence: TGTGCCAGCAGTTTCGTGGAGCGCGGTGGCTACACCTTC.

This rearrangement joins TRBV27 to TRBJ1-6, with 7 nucleotides matching TRBD1. V was clipped by 3 bases and J by 10 bases; unmatched bases: 9. The CDR3 contains 15 residues. Germline CDR1 is MNHEY and CDR2 is SMNVEV (reference sequence). The chain's CDR3 is CASSLSDRASSPLHF. CDR3 nucleotides: TGTGCCAGCAGTTTGTCTGACAGGGCCAGCTCACCCCTCCACTTT.

As for this clone: The junction shows a germline mismatch at one end, possibly a read error. The chain carries TRBV27 and TRBJ2-5; D is possibly TRBD2 (6 bases). Germline V gene data show CDR1 as MNHEY and CDR2 as SMNVEV (reference sequence). The CDR3 sequence is 16 residues long. Here the CDR3 DNA reads TGTGCCAGCAGTTTAGGACGGGGGACGACCCAAGGGACCCAGTACTTC. Translating gives CASSLGRGTTQGTQYF.